This T cell receptor beta chain was sequenced for a study of spatial heterogeneity in lung cancer. The CDR3 covers 16 residues. The germline gives CDR1 SGHTA, CDR2 FQGNSA. The V gene lost 3 bases and the J gene lost 1 base, with 13 bases spanning the gap. Time point specified: sample taken at primary tumor resection. Study results and caveats: It was found that expanded intratumoral alpha and beta TCR counts tracked tumor mutation counts.

A distinct unique molecular identifier was carried by each TCR cDNA molecule. In TCRdb, the 5' RACE reads were re-called with MiXCR into one record per CDR3 protein. The table includes about 17,000 distinct CDR3 sequences, approximately 6.2% detected once. This clonotype occurred many times. Its target is unknown. The library was designed around alpha chains, so this beta chain is a stray read whose abundance carries little weight. The gene calls are TRBV7-2 and TRBJ1-3, with a possible D match to TRBD1 (5 bases). The sequence derives from a male donor with early-stage non-small cell lung cancer. Sample: lung tumor tissue, taken at surgery. CDR3 sequence reads: CASSFSRGGSGNTIYF. The CDR3 DNA follows: TGTGCCAGCAGCTTTTCGCGGGGCGGATCTGGAAACACCATATATTTT.